The 21 T cell receptor beta chains below all came from one sample that was sequenced in a study of cytomegalovirus exposure and HLA in healthy donors. A multiplex PCR was run with 60 Vbeta primers and 13 Jbeta primers. The method was immunoSEQ multiplex PCR; TCRdb's version includes in-frame clones alone and lacks a portion of them. The sample features about 190,000 clones, with approximately 6.5% in its top ten. Sequencing was carried out using PBMCs. The receptor set was obtained from a young man in good health and CMV-seronegative.

This chain connects TRBV7-9 to TRBJ2-3; TRBD2 matches 7 bases. The ends lost 4 bases at V and 1 base at J; junction bases unmatched: 8. Germline CDR1 is SEHNR and CDR2 is FQNEAQ (reference sequence). The CDR3 is made up of 16 amino acids. For the CDR3, the DNA is TGTGCCAGCAGCTCCACGGGGGGTTGGGGCACAGATACGCAGTATTTT. Protein sequence: CASSSTGGWGTDTQYF.

The rearrangement uses TRBV6-6 and TRBJ2-5; 10 bases agree with TRBD1. Germline assignment: CDR1 MNHNY and CDR2 SVGAGI (reference sequence). After removal of 5 bases from V and 2 bases from J, the junction contained 5 bases not matched to a gene. This CDR3 spans 15 amino acids. The CDR3 DNA is TGTGCCAGCAGTCTTAGGACAGGGGGTCAAGAGACCCAGTACTTC. It yields the protein CASSLRTGGQETQYF.

This chain uses TRBV4-1 with TRBJ2-7, with TRBD1 identical over 7 bases. Germline trimming cut 1 base from V and 4 bases from J; bases unmatched to any gene: 16. The CDR3 has 18 residues. Germline V gene data show CDR1 as MGHRA and CDR2 as YSYEKL. The CDR3 is CASSQVHPGQLILYEQYF. The DNA for the CDR3 is TGCGCCAGCAGCCAAGTGCACCCGGGACAGCTTATTTTATACGAGCAGTACTTC.

The chain links TRBV6-5 to TRBJ2-1, with 13 bases fitting TRBD2. CDR3 length equals 14 residues. In germline, CDR1 is MNHEY, CDR2 SVGAGI. The V and J ends lost 6 bases and 9 bases, in that order; junction bases with no gene match: 5. CDR3 coding DNA: TGTGCCAGCAGGCCGGGACTAGCGGGAATTGAGCAGTTCTTC. This sequence encodes CASRPGLAGIEQFF.

The chain recombines TRBV4-3 with TRBJ2-3; TRBD2 agrees at 7 bases. This CDR3 spans 16 amino acids. The germline V gene encodes CDR1 LGHNA and CDR2 YSLEER. The J segment lost 0 bases and the V segment lost 4 bases, leaving 7 bases of the junction unmatched. CDR3: CASSRTWGGSTDTQYF. CDR3 nucleotide sequence: TGCGCCAGCAGCCGAACGTGGGGGGGTAGCACAGATACGCAGTATTTT.

V is TRBV20-1 and J is TRBJ2-7; D gene uncertain. Looked up from germline, CDR1 is DFQATT and CDR2 is SNEGSKA (reference sequence). The CDR3 has 11 residues. The ends were cut back, 6 bases at V and 4 bases at J, with 10 bases in the middle. In nucleotides, the CDR3 is TGCAGTGCCCCCGGTTGGTACGAGCAGTACTTC. It codes for CSAPGWYEQYF.

V and J are TRBV19 and TRBJ1-4, with D unresolved. The germline V and J ends were trimmed by 3 bases and 0 bases, with 11 bases remaining between them. This CDR3 spans 16 amino acids. The germline V gene encodes CDR1 LNHDA and CDR2 SQIVND (reference sequence). CDR3 bases: TGTGCCAGTAGTATCTGGCGGCCCGCAACTAATGAAAAACTGTTTTTT. This codes for CASSIWRPATNEKLFF.

The V gene is TRBV4-1, the J gene TRBJ1-5, with 12 positions matching TRBD1. CDR3 length equals 17 residues. J lost 6 bases, V lost 1 base, and 7 bases had no gene match. Germline V gives CDR1 MGHRA, CDR2 YSYEKL. The CDR3 loop reads CASSQVKGQGAGQPQHF. Here the CDR3 DNA reads TGCGCCAGCAGCCAAGTAAAGGGACAGGGGGCAGGTCAGCCCCAGCATTTT.

V usage is TRBV6-6 and J usage is TRBJ2-7, with 8 bases identical to TRBD1. V was pared by 6 bases and J by 3 bases, with 1 base of the junction left unmatched. This CDR3 is built from 12 residues. The germline V gene encodes CDR1 MNHNY and CDR2 SVGAGI (reference sequence). The chain's CDR3 is CASSGQGYEQYF. The DNA of the CDR3 is TGTGCCAGCAGCGGACAGGGCTACGAGCAGTACTTC.

The chain links TRBV5-6 to TRBJ2-3; tentatively, D is TRBD2 (6 bases). The CDR3 is made up of 14 amino acids. CDR1 is SGHDT, CDR2 YYEEEE, per germline. V shed 4 bases and J shed 2 bases, with 11 bases lying between them. DNA of the CDR3: TGTGCCAGCAGCGTACTAGCAACCACAGATACGCAGTATTTT. The encoded protein is CASSVLATTDTQYF. The whole variable domain, remainder taken from reference TRBV5-6 and TRBJ2-3, is DAGVTQSPTHLIKTRGQQVTLRCSPKSGHDTVSWYQQALGQGPQFIFQYYEEEERQRGNFPDRFSGHQFPNYSSELNVNALLLGDSALYLCASSVLATTDTQYFGPGTRLTVL.

The gene calls are TRBV11-3 and TRBJ1-6; weak D call: TRBD1 (5 bases). Looked up from germline, CDR1 is SGHNT and CDR2 is YENEEA. The length of the CDR3 is 15 residues. The V and J ends lost 5 bases and 3 bases respectively, with 11 bases between them. The CDR3 coding sequence is TGTGCCAGCAGCGATGCAGGGAACTATAATTCACCCCTCCACTTT. Translating it yields CASSDAGNYNSPLHF.

The chain is built from TRBV7-9 and TRBJ1-4; 7 nucleotides align to TRBD1. The germline CDR1 and CDR2 sequences are SEHNR and FQNEAQ (reference sequence). The CDR3 has 18 amino acids. J gave up 8 bases and V 6 bases, and 21 bases lay outside the gene matches. DNA of the CDR3: TGTGCCAGCAGGGGGTTGGGGACAGTTCGTACCGCGGGGGAAAAACTGTTTTTT. Amino acid sequence: CASRGLGTVRTAGEKLFF.

The chain employs TRBV29-1 and TRBJ1-2; perhaps TRBD1 as D (5 bases). Between the trimmed V and J ends, which lost 1 base and 6 bases, there was a span of 9 bases. The germline gives CDR1 SQVTM, CDR2 ANQGSEA. The CDR3 is 12 amino acids. The CDR3 reads CSVEGGGDGYTF. The CDR3 DNA sequence: TGCAGCGTTGAAGGAGGAGGGGATGGCTACACCTTC.

This chain uses TRBV12-5 with TRBJ2-7, with 7 bases fitting TRBD1. The CDR3 extends over 12 amino acids. Germline V gene sequence: CDR1 LGHNT, CDR2 FRNRAP. Trimming took 5 bases from V and 5 from J; bases not matched to a gene: 3. This CDR3 is CASGLTGNEQYF. For the CDR3, the DNA is TGTGCTAGTGGTCTGACAGGGAACGAGCAGTACTTC. Combining the CDR3 with reference TRBV12-5 and TRBJ2-7 gives the whole variable domain DARVTQTPRHKVTEMGQEVTMRCQPILGHNTVFWYRQTMMQGLELLAYFRNRAPLDDSGMPKDRFSAEMPDATLATLKIQPSEPRDSAVYFCASGLTGNEQYFGPGTRLTVT.

V usage is TRBV4-2 and J usage is TRBJ1-1; TRBD1 matches 7 bases. The CDR3 loop spans 13 amino acids. The trim removed 5 bases at V and 3 bases at J, leaving 3 bases unmatched. The germline V gene encodes CDR1 LGHNA and CDR2 YNFKEQ. CDR3 coding DNA: TGTGCCAGCAGCGTGGGACAGTACACTGAAGCTTTCTTT. Its protein product is CASSVGQYTEAFF.

V usage is TRBV7-2 and J usage is TRBJ1-5; D remains unclear. Trimming stripped 6 bases from V and 7 bases from J, with 16 bases between. CDR1 and CDR2 (germline): SGHTA, FQGNSA. The CDR3 extends over 14 amino acids. CDR3: CASSQRGGGQPQHF. The DNA for the CDR3 is TGTGCCAGCAGTCAGCGGGGTGGTGGACAGCCCCAGCATTTT.

CDR3 sequence (DNA): TGTGCCAGCTCAACCACCGGACAGGGGCGCGGGGGGCCCCAGCATTTT. As protein: CASSTTGQGRGGPQHF. This sequence joins TRBV18 and TRBJ1-5, with TRBD1 matching over 9 bases. The CDR3 is 16 residues long. Germline V gene lookup returns CDR1 KGHSH and CDR2 LQKENI. Unmatched junction bases numbered 14, after V lost 5 bases and J lost 9 bases. The full variable domain, its missing parts supplied by reference TRBV18 and TRBJ1-5, is NAGVMQNPRHLVRRRGQEARLRCSPMKGHSHVYWYRQLPEEGLKFMVYLQKENIIDESGMPKERFSAEFPKEGPSILRIQQVVRGDSAAYFCASSTTGQGRGGPQHFGDGTRLSIL.

The chain links TRBV4-2 to TRBJ2-1; 8 bases align to TRBD1. Germline V gene sequence: CDR1 LGHNA, CDR2 YNFKEQ. V trimming: 4 bases; J trimming: 0 bases; junction bases outside the gene matches: 5. The CDR3 has 16 amino acids. The CDR3 here is CASSLHGQGSYNEQFF. As DNA, the CDR3 is TGTGCCAGCAGCCTTCACGGACAGGGCTCCTACAATGAGCAGTTCTTC.

The chain combines TRBV4-1 with TRBJ2-2, with 8 bases fitting TRBD1. Looked up from germline, CDR1 is MGHRA and CDR2 is YSYEKL. This CDR3 region has 16 residues. V lost 5 bases, J lost 3 bases, and 8 bases stayed unmatched. CDR3 sequence reads: CASSDRQGWDTGELFF. CDR3 bases: TGCGCCAGCAGCGATCGACAGGGGTGGGACACCGGGGAGCTGTTTTTT.

The V gene is TRBV10-3, the J gene TRBJ1-2; 7 nucleotides line up with TRBD1. Germline V gene sequence: CDR1 ENHRY, CDR2 SYGVKD. This CDR3 has 13 amino acids. The V segment lost 2 bases and the J segment 8 bases; nucleotides outside the gene matches: 5. CDR3: CAISERQGNGYTF. CDR3 sequence (DNA): TGTGCCATCAGTGAGAGACAGGGTAACGGCTACACCTTC.

The CDR3 region has the DNA TGTGCCAGCAGCGTTAGTACAGGGAATTACTACGAGCAGTACTTC. This translates into CASSVSTGNYYEQYF. This chain uses TRBV9 with TRBJ2-7, with D perhaps matching TRBD1 (6 bases). The CDR3 is 15 residues long. Trimming pared 2 bases from V and 3 bases from J, leaving 15 bases between. The germline CDR1 and CDR2 sequences are SGDLS and YYNGEE.